This T cell receptor (beta chain) was documented in a study of T cells in tuberculosis. Notes on the study in general: T cells binding CD1B-GMM tetramer weakly possibly escaped the sort.

The CDR3 has 12 residues. Trimming cost V 5 bases and J 5 bases; bases outside gene matches: 2. Germline V gives CDR1 SEHNR, CDR2 FQNEAQ (reference sequence). Sorting used thawed, overnight-rested PBMC stained with anti-CD3, a viability dye and GMM-loaded CD1B tetramer. CD1B tetramers were loaded with Rhodococcus equi-derived C32 glucose monomycolate. CD14-expressing monocytes were removed from PBMC before cryopreservation and sorting. TCRdb's table, derived via immunoSEQ multiplex PCR, lists solely in-frame clones and lacks some. The table has about 58,000 clones, 70% to 90% seen once. This chain joins TRBV7-9 and TRBJ2-7, with 8 nucleotides matching TRBD1. The TCR originated in an adult woman with latent tuberculosis. Sequenced material: CD1b-GMM tetramer-negative cells sorted from PBMCs. The CDR3, as DNA: TGTGCCAGCAGCCTGGACAGGGACGAGCAGTACTTC. Amino acids: CASSLDRDEQYF.